The next 3 T cell receptor beta chains were all read from a single sample in a study of shared clonotypes between healthy human individuals. TCRdb's copy holds only in-frame clones and misses some; the assay was immunoSEQ multiplex PCR. The sample holds approximately 2.1 million clones, approximately 95% seen once. Source material: naive CD4+ T cells from PBMCs. Subset in this sample: CD45RA+ positively selected. These receptors all stem from a young man in good health. Some clones in this sample may be carry-over from other donors' samples.

V gene TRBV11-2 combines with J gene TRBJ1-3; D remains ambiguous. There are 15 residues in the CDR3. CDR1 and CDR2 (germline): SGHAT, FQNNGV. The V end lost 5 bases, the J end lost 0 bases, and 11 bases lay between the germline ends. The CDR3 DNA is TGTGCCAGCAGCCAAACCGATGGCTCTGGAAACACCATATATTTT. Its translation is CASSQTDGSGNTIYF.

The chain is built from TRBV4-1 and TRBJ1-5, with a possible D match to TRBD1 (6 bases). With 1 base removed from V and 7 bases from J, the gap between germline ends came to 14 bases. The CDR3 extends over 15 amino acids. From germline, CDR1 is MGHRA and CDR2 YSYEKL. DNA for the CDR3: TGCGCCAGCAGCCAAGTTCGGGGGCAGGCCCAGCCCCAGCATTTT. Its translation: CASSQVRGQAQPQHF.

Turning to this clone: Other DNA sequences of this sample code for an identical CDR3. The chain employs TRBV19 and TRBJ2-5; D is uncertain. This CDR3 has 14 residues. CDR1 and CDR2 from the germline V gene are LNHDA and SQIVND (reference sequence). The ends were cut back, 3 bases at V and 1 base at J, with 9 bases in the middle. In nucleotides, the CDR3 is TGTGCCAGTAGTATCCAAGGCAGCCAAGAGACCCAGTACTTC. This sequence encodes CASSIQGSQETQYF.